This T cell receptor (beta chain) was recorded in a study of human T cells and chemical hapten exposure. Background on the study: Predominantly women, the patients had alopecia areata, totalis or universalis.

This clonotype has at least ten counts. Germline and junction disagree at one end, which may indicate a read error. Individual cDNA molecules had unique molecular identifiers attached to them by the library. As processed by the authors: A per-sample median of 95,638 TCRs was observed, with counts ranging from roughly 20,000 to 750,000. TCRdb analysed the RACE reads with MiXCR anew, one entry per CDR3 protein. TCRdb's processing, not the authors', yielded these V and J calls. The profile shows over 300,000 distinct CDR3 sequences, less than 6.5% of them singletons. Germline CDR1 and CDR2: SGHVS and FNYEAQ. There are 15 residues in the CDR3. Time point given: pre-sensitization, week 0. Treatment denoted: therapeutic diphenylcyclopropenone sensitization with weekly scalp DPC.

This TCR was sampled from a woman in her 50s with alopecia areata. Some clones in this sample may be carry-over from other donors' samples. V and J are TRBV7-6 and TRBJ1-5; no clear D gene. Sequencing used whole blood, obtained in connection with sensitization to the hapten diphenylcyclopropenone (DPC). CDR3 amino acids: CASSLGPGSDQPQHF. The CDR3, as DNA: TGTGCCAGCAGCTTAGGTCCGGGTAGCGATCAGCCCCAGCATTTT.